The rows below give T cell receptor beta chains drawn from one sample of a study of blood T cell repertoires in COVID-19. Produced via immunoSEQ multiplex PCR; TCRdb's table is partial and in-frame only. In the table there are almost 300,000 clones, over 85% of which are singletons. Sequenced input: peripheral blood. The source is a woman aged 25 to 39 with COVID-19, enrolled during active disease. Each CDR3 is given with its conserved first and last residue. D genes are given only for firm matches. Some rows mark clone size as missing; the rest say once, few, many or name a class of expanded clone.

D	size	V	J	CDR3	DNA
NA	NA	TRBV30	TRBJ1-6	CAWSVARGGSYNSPLHF	TGTGCCTGGAGTGTAGCCAGGGGCGGCTCCTATAATTCACCCCTCCACTTT
NA	NA	TRBV7-9	TRBJ1-5	CASSPGRGFFQPQHF	TGTGCCAGCAGCCCCGGGAGGGGGTTTTTCCAGCCCCAGCATTTT
TRBD1	once	TRBV18	TRBJ2-7	CASSAGTGLGQYF	TGTGCCAGCTCAGCTGGGACAGGCCTTGGGCAGTACTTC
TRBD1	NA	TRBV5-1	TRBJ2-2	CASSLGDRGIGGELFF	TGCGCCAGCAGCTTGGGCGACAGGGGGATCGGCGGGGAGCTGTTTTTT
NA	NA	TRBV2	TRBJ1-1	CASSSQGSNTEAFF	TGTGCCAGCAGCTCCCAGGGATCGAACACTGAAGCTTTCTTT
NA	once	TRBV19	TRBJ1-2	CASSIKDSRGYTF	TGTGCCAGTAGTATTAAGGACAGCCGGGGCTACACCTTC
NA	NA	TRBV11-3	TRBJ2-1	CASSLDGNSHNEQFF	TGTGCCAGCAGCTTAGATGGAAACAGCCACAATGAGCAGTTCTTC
TRBD1	NA	TRBV4-1	TRBJ1-5	CASSQGTGGSPQHF	TGCGCCAGCAGCCAAGGGACAGGGGGCTCGCCCCAGCATTTT
NA	few	TRBV14	TRBJ1-3	CASSQDQGSGNTIYF	TGTGCCAGCAGCCAAGATCAGGGTTCCGGAAACACCATATATTTT
NA	NA	TRBV20-1	TRBJ2-5	CSARAGSTQYF	TGCAGTGCTAGAGCAGGGTCGACCCAGTACTTC
NA	once	TRBV11-2	TRBJ1-1	CASSLEASTEAFF	TGTGCCAGCAGCTTAGAGGCTAGCACTGAAGCTTTCTTT
NA	NA	TRBV6-5	TRBJ2-5	CASSRRQVQETQYF	TGTGCCAGCAGCCGCCGACAGGTCCAAGAGACCCAGTACTTC
TRBD1	NA	TRBV28	TRBJ1-2	CASRWGQSYGYTF	TGTGCCAGCCGCTGGGGACAGAGCTATGGCTACACCTTC
NA	NA	TRBV5-1	TRBJ2-3	CASYIGSTDTQYF	TGCGCCAGCTATATCGGGAGCACAGATACGCAGTATTTT
NA	NA	TRBV25-1	TRBJ2-5	CASVRGSQETQYF	TGTGCCAGCGTCAGGGGCAGTCAAGAGACCCAGTACTTC
NA	NA	TRBV7-2	TRBJ1-5	CASSLTRANNQPQHF	TGTGCCAGCAGCTTAACCAGGGCTAATAATCAGCCCCAGCATTTT
NA	NA	TRBV20-1	TRBJ2-3	CSASRLARGSDTQYF	TGCAGTGCTAGTCGTCTGGCCAGGGGTTCAGATACGCAGTATTTT
NA	NA	TRBV9	TRBJ1-1	CASSVGPHMNTEAFF	TGTGCCAGCAGCGTAGGTCCGCACATGAACACTGAAGCTTTCTTT
TRBD1	NA	TRBV19	TRBJ2-6	CASSSIQGLASSGANVLTF	TGTGCCAGTAGTAGCATACAGGGGCTGGCTAGCTCTGGGGCCAACGTCCTGACTTTC
TRBD1	NA	TRBV5-1	TRBJ1-2	CASSLGPDRVSGYTF	TGCGCCAGCAGCTTGGGCCCCGACAGGGTTTCTGGCTACACCTTC
NA	NA	TRBV18	TRBJ2-1	CASSPSTGNNEQFF	TGTGCCAGCTCACCCTCGACAGGAAACAATGAGCAGTTCTTC
NA	NA	TRBV6-5	TRBJ2-3	CASRAWTDTQYF	TGTGCCAGCAGGGCATGGACAGATACGCAGTATTTT
NA	NA	TRBV6-5	TRBJ2-2	CASSTRLTNTGELFF	TGTGCCAGCAGTACAAGACTTACGAACACCGGGGAGCTGTTTTTT
TRBD2	NA	TRBV5-1	TRBJ2-2	CASSAPTSGGPSGELFF	TGCGCCAGCAGCGCCCCAACTAGCGGGGGGCCTTCCGGGGAGCTGTTTTTT
TRBD2	NA	TRBV10-3	TRBJ2-3	CAISSLSGGADTQYF	TGTGCCATCAGTTCCCTTAGCGGGGGCGCAGATACGCAGTATTTT
TRBD1	few	TRBV18	TRBJ2-7	CASGDSYEQYF	TGTGCCAGCGGGGACAGCTACGAGCAGTACTTC
NA	NA	TRBV6-5	TRBJ2-1	CASSYSLAEQFNEQFF	TGTGCCAGCAGTTACTCGTTAGCGGAGCAATTCAATGAGCAGTTCTTC
TRBD1	NA	TRBV6-4	TRBJ2-7	CASSDHRGEQYF	TGTGCCAGCAGTGACCACAGGGGCGAGCAGTACTTC
NA	NA	TRBV6-6	TRBJ1-3	CASYSGNTIYF	TGTGCCAGCTACTCTGGAAACACCATATATTTT
NA	once	TRBV18	TRBJ2-1	CASSLVSGSYNEQFF	TGTGCCAGCTCACTTGTGTCGGGGTCCTACAATGAGCAGTTCTTC
TRBD1	NA	TRBV5-4	TRBJ1-6	CATLTGVYNSPLHF	TGTGCCACCCTGACAGGGGTATATAATTCACCCCTCCACTTT
NA	few	TRBV6-5	TRBJ2-1	CASGGDGSYNEQFF	TGTGCCAGCGGAGGTGACGGCTCCTACAATGAGCAGTTCTTC
NA	NA	TRBV28	TRBJ1-1	CATATMNTEAFF	TGTGCCACCGCTACCATGAACACTGAAGCTTTCTTT
TRBD1	NA	TRBV5-1	TRBJ1-1	CASSIGTEGAEAFF	TGCGCCAGCAGCATTGGGACAGAGGGGGCGGAAGCTTTCTTT
TRBD1	few	TRBV14	TRBJ1-3	CASSPQGARGNTIYF	TGTGCCAGCAGCCCACAGGGGGCTCGAGGAAACACCATATATTTT
TRBD1	NA	TRBV18	TRBJ2-5	CASSPRTGGLETQYF	TGTGCCAGCTCACCACGGACAGGGGGCTTAGAGACCCAGTACTTC
NA	few	TRBV12-3/TRBV12-4	TRBJ1-4	CASSFHGQEKLFF	TGTGCCAGCAGTTTTCACGGACAGGAAAAACTGTTTTTT
NA	NA	TRBV9	TRBJ1-1	CASSVGLTGQKNTEAFF	TGTGCCAGCAGCGTAGGGTTAACAGGGCAGAAGAACACTGAAGCTTTCTTT
NA	NA	TRBV7-6	TRBJ1-6	CASSLALSGNNSPLHF	TGTGCCAGCAGCTTAGCTCTGTCCGGTAATAATTCACCCCTCCACTTT
NA	NA	TRBV2	TRBJ2-1	CASSAQISSYNEQFF	TGTGCCAGCAGCGCACAGATCAGCTCCTACAATGAGCAGTTCTTC